This T cell receptor beta chain was sequenced during a study of regulatory T cells in long-lasting Graves disease. In germline, CDR1 is DFQATT, CDR2 SNEGSKA (reference sequence). This CDR3 is built from 13 residues. The germline V and J ends were trimmed by 5 bases and 0 bases, with 11 bases remaining between them. MiXCR was run by TCRdb on the reads, yielding one entry per CDR3 protein. The table shows approximately 840 distinct CDR3 sequences, with 55% to 60% occurring only once. PBMC RNA was the source of the TCR library. A note on this clonotype: What it binds is unknown.

Findings of the study overall: Persistent-disease Graves' patients showed less TCR diversity than new cases. A reduction in accuracy may have resulted from the small sample size. TRBV28, TRBJ1-2 and TRBJ2-5 were segments that persistent disease favored.

This rearrangement joins TRBV20-1 to TRBJ2-7, with D possibly being TRBD1 (5 bases). The source of this sequence is a female donor with Graves disease. The input for sequencing was peripheral blood mononuclear cells (PBMCs), taken with antithyroid drug treatment, in newly diagnosed or persistent Graves disease (not recorded which). CDR3 DNA: TGCAGTGCTTGGACATTGAGCTCCTACGAGCAGTACTTC. It is translated as CSAWTLSSYEQYF.